This T cell receptor beta chain was captured in a study of control samples from healthy donors and cancer patients. Germline values: CDR1 SGHTS, CDR2 YDEGEE. V gave up 4 bases and J gave up 0 bases; unmatched junction bases: 5. CDR3 length: 16 amino acids. Assay: immunoSEQ multiplex PCR; the TCRdb copy retains only in-frame clones and omits some. There are 120,000 or so clones in the sample; approximately 87% occur only once, and about 2.9% lies in the top ten. The sequenced sample was blood. The clonotype was recovered from a man between 60 and 70 years old in good health. V usage is TRBV5-8 and J usage is TRBJ2-7, with 12 bases aligning to TRBD2. CDR3: CASSPGTSGFSYEQYF. The CDR3 nucleotides read TGTGCCAGCAGCCCCGGGACTAGCGGGTTCTCCTACGAGCAGTACTTC. The full variable domain, with the rest looked up from reference TRBV5-8 and TRBJ2-7, is EAGVTQSPTHLIKTRGQQATLRCSPISGHTSVYWYQQALGLGLQFLLWYDEGEERNRGNFPPRFSGRQFPNYSSELNVNALELEDSALYLCASSPGTSGFSYEQYFGPGTRLTVT.